This is a list of T cell receptor beta chains from one sample in a study of blood T cell repertoires in COVID-19. Only in-frame clones appear in the TCRdb table, and some are missing; sequencing was by immunoSEQ multiplex PCR. The data contain roughly 200,000 clones, 83% of them singletons. Sequencing input: peripheral blood. All receptors derive from a human donor in a cohort sampled during active COVID-19. CDR3s include the opening cysteine and the closing phenylalanine or tryptophan. A D gene is named only where the DNA matches it firmly. Rows may omit the clone size; those that give it use once, few, many or a size class.

clone size	D gene	V gene	J gene	CDR3 DNA	CDR3 protein
NA	NA	TRBV10-2	TRBJ2-7	TGCGCCAGCAGTGAGTCAGTGGGAGCCTACGAGCAGTACTTC	CASSESVGAYEQYF
NA	NA	TRBV7-8	TRBJ1-5	TGTGCCAGCAGCTTAGCGGACGGGGCCCAGCATTTT	CASSLADGAQHF
NA	NA	TRBV6-5	TRBJ1-6	TGTGCCAGCAGTTACGAGAGAGCTAATTCACCCCTCCACTTT	CASSYERANSPLHF
NA	NA	TRBV7-6	TRBJ1-2	TGTGCCAGCAGCTTAGCGGAGAGCACGACGTATGGCTACACCTTC	CASSLAESTTYGYTF
NA	TRBD1	TRBV19	TRBJ1-5	TGTGCCAGTAGTATCAGGGGGTTTCAGCCCCAGCATTTT	CASSIRGFQPQHF
NA	TRBD1	TRBV9	TRBJ1-2	TGTGCCAGCAGCAAATACAGGGGTCATGGCTACACCTTC	CASSKYRGHGYTF
once	TRBD2	TRBV11-3	TRBJ2-1	TGTGCCAGCAGCTTAGGACTAGCGGGGAACAATGAGCAGTTCTTC	CASSLGLAGNNEQFF
NA	TRBD1	TRBV7-6	TRBJ2-7	TGTGCCAGCAGCTCGGGGACAGGGAACGAGCAGTACTTC	CASSSGTGNEQYF
NA	TRBD1	TRBV7-2	TRBJ2-5	TGTGCCAGCAGCTTAGCAGGGCACTCACAGGGGGTTGGCGAGACCCAGTACTTC	CASSLAGHSQGVGETQYF
NA	NA	TRBV9	TRBJ1-1	TGTGCCAGCAGCGCGCGACAGGACACTGAAGCTTTCTTT	CASSARQDTEAFF
NA	TRBD2	TRBV7-2	TRBJ2-5	TGTGCCAGCAGCTTAGTAGCTAGCGGGGGGGCGGAGACCCAGTACTTC	CASSLVASGGAETQYF
NA	NA	TRBV4-3	TRBJ2-1	TGCGCCAGCAGCCAAGATTCGACGGGGGGCGAGGGAGCTGAGCAGTTCTTC	CASSQDSTGGEGAEQFF
NA	NA	TRBV3-1/TRBV3-2	TRBJ1-4	TGTGCCAGCAGCCTACAGGGCACTAATGAAAAACTGTTTTTT	CASSLQGTNEKLFF
NA	TRBD1	TRBV24-1	TRBJ2-1	TGTGCCACCAGTGATGGACAGGCTAGCTCCTACAATGAGCAGTTCTTC	CATSDGQASSYNEQFF
few	TRBD2	TRBV7-2	TRBJ2-3	TGTGCCAGCAGCTTAGACCGACTAGCGGGGCGGACAGATACGCAGTATTTT	CASSLDRLAGRTDTQYF
NA	NA	TRBV9	TRBJ2-1	TGTGCCAGCAGCGTAGGAGTGGGCGGGAACCCCTACAATGAGCAGTTCTTC	CASSVGVGGNPYNEQFF
NA	NA	TRBV29-1	TRBJ1-5	TGCAGCGTCTTTGGGGGGGACTGCGCTCAGCCCCAGCATTTT	CSVFGGDCAQPQHF
once	TRBD2	TRBV9	TRBJ2-1	TGTGCCAGCAGCGTAGCTAGCGGGGGGCCAGGTTCCTACAATGAGCAGTTCTTC	CASSVASGGPGSYNEQFF
NA	TRBD1	TRBV6-5	TRBJ1-4	TGTGCCAGCAGTTCTCAATACAGGGGGGGGAATGAAAAACTGTTTTTT	CASSSQYRGGNEKLFF
NA	TRBD1	TRBV18	TRBJ1-5	TGTGCCAGCTCCGTGGACAGGAATCAGCCCCAGCATTTT	CASSVDRNQPQHF
NA	TRBD1	TRBV7-9	TRBJ2-7	TGTGCCAGCAGCTTTAACGACGCCGGACAGGGGCTTTTATACGAGCAGTACTTC	CASSFNDAGQGLLYEQYF
NA	NA	TRBV23-1	TRBJ1-1	TGCGCCAGCAGTCAAGTGGGGCGGGGGGCGCTCCCCATGAACACTGAAGCTTTCTTT	CASSQVGRGALPMNTEAFF
NA	TRBD1	TRBV19	TRBJ2-7	TGTGCCAGTAAGGAACAGGCAGGGGGAACCTACGAGCAGTACTTC	CASKEQAGGTYEQYF
once	NA	TRBV5-1	TRBJ1-2	TGCGCCAGCAGCTTGGGGATAACAGGGCCGGAGGGCTACACCTTC	CASSLGITGPEGYTF